Below, 10 T cell receptor beta chains from the same sample are listed, as sequenced in a study of blood T cell repertoires in COVID-19 (dated by TCRdb to about 2020). The receptor library was made with the immunoSEQ multiplex PCR assay. Entries here come from immuneACCESS through TCRdb and include only in-frame sequences with V and J called. Some clones fail to appear in such tables; in the studies checked, an unresolved V gene covers under half of the shortfall, and the cause of the remainder is unknown. The sample data list about 270,000 clones, and around 90% of these were observed just once. Around 2% of the sample belongs to the ten largest clones. The sample consisted of PBMCs or T cells enriched from blood (not recorded which). The receptors here all came from a woman in her sixties or seventies in a cohort exposed to, infected with or recovered from COVID-19 (not recorded which).

The CDR3 sequence is CATSDFGESGRTYNEQFF. The CDR3 DNA sequence: TGTGCCACCAGTGATTTCGGGGAAAGCGGGAGAACCTACAATGAGCAGTTCTTC. The chain employs TRBV24-1 and TRBJ2-1; 8 bases match TRBD2. There are 18 residues in the CDR3. V shed 1 base, J shed 2 bases, and the junction held 9 bases outside the gene matches. CDR1 KGHDR and CDR2 SFDVKD come from the germline V gene.

The V gene is TRBV6-1, the J gene TRBJ1-5, with 8 bases fitting TRBD1. The V segment lost 1 base and the J segment 3 bases; nucleotides outside the gene matches: 5. The germline V gene encodes CDR1 MNHNS and CDR2 SASEGT. CDR3 size: 16 residues. The CDR3 region is CASSEDRGFYNQPQHF. The CDR3, as DNA: TGTGCCAGCAGTGAAGACAGGGGGTTTTACAATCAGCCCCAGCATTTT.

This rearrangement joins TRBV21-1 to TRBJ1-2; the table's D call, TRBD1, was not checked against the DNA. TRBV21-1 is a pseudogene locus. This CDR3 is built from 14 residues. CDR3 amino acids: CASSKGDRGQGYTF. CDR3 nucleotides: TGTGCCAGCAGCAAAGGAGACAGGGGGCAAGGCTACACCTTC.

The chain has TRBV24-1 and TRBJ1-2; possibly TRBD1 for D (6 bases). The CDR3 has 15 residues. V dropped 3 bases and J dropped 2 bases, with 12 bases sitting between them. Germline V lookup: CDR1 KGHDR, CDR2 SFDVKD. CDR3 region: CATSDHRDPNYGYTF. The CDR3 DNA follows: TGTGCCACCAGTGATCACAGGGACCCCAACTATGGCTACACCTTC.

The chain carries TRBV2 and TRBJ1-4; 9 bases map to TRBD1. In germline, CDR1 is SNHLY, CDR2 FYNNEI. V lost 4 bases and J lost 8; bases outside the gene matches: 5. The CDR3 length is 14 residues. This CDR3 reads CASSGDRVREKLFF. CDR3 coding DNA: TGTGCCAGCAGTGGGGACAGGGTTCGGGAAAAACTGTTTTTT.

The chain employs TRBV7-3 and TRBJ2-3; 13 bases agree with TRBD2. The germline gives CDR1 SGHTA, CDR2 FQGTGA. The CDR3 is 17 amino acids. After removal of 5 bases from V and 2 bases from J, the junction contained 7 bases not matched to a gene. For the CDR3, the DNA is TGTGCCAGCAGCATCGGGACTAGCGGGACTGACACAGATACGCAGTATTTT. This sequence encodes CASSIGTSGTDTDTQYF.

The chain recombines TRBV5-1 with TRBJ2-3; D is unresolved. V dropped 3 bases and J dropped 8 bases, with 10 bases sitting between them. The CDR3 runs 12 residues. In germline, CDR1 is SGHRS, CDR2 YFSETQ. CDR3 sequence (DNA): TGCGCCAGCAGCTCCGAGGCCGTTACGCAGTATTTT. Translating gives CASSSEAVTQYF.

This chain connects TRBV7-3 to TRBJ2-7; 14 bases line up with TRBD2. Trimming at V came to 5 bases and at J to 4 bases, leaving 10 bases not matched to a gene. The CDR3 extends over 17 amino acids. Germline V gene data show CDR1 as SGHTA and CDR2 as FQGTGA. CDR3 coding DNA: TGTGCCAGCAGCCTAGAGGGACTAGCGGGAGTAGTATACGAGCAGTACTTC. Protein product: CASSLEGLAGVVYEQYF.

The CDR3 loop reads CASSLGTSHEQFF. The CDR3 DNA follows: TGTGCCAGCAGCTTAGGGACTAGTCATGAGCAGTTCTTC. This chain connects TRBV7-2 to TRBJ2-1; 7 bases align to TRBD2. Per germline, CDR1 SGHTA and CDR2 FQGNSA. J was trimmed by 8 bases and V by 1 base; bases with no gene match: 2. CDR3 length: 13 amino acids. Variable domain in full (rest from reference TRBV7-2 and TRBJ2-1): GAGVSQSPSNKVTEKGKDVELRCDPISGHTALYWYRQSLGQGLEFLIYFQGNSAPDKSGLPSDRFSAERTGGSVSTLTIQRTQQEDSAVYLCASSLGTSHEQFFGPGTRLTVL.

The chain has TRBV30 and TRBJ2-5, with TRBD1 matching over 9 bases. The CDR3 runs 14 residues. The trim removed 2 bases at V and 5 bases at J, leaving 6 bases unmatched. Germline V lookup: CDR1 GTSNPN, CDR2 SVGIG (reference sequence). CDR3 sequence (DNA): TGTGCCTGGAGTAGGGGGACAGGGCTCGAGACCCAGTACTTC. It translates to CAWSRGTGLETQYF.